The 32 T cell receptor beta chains listed next were all sequenced from one sample in a study of OX40 agonist ivuxolimab in advanced cancers. TCRdb keeps only in-frame clones here, not all; method: immunoSEQ multiplex PCR. The sample consists of over 5,000 clones, roughly 70% of them appearing once. This sample comprised CD4+ or CD8+ T cells sorted from blood, obtained in a trial of the OX40 agonist ivuxolimab. These TCRs come from an adult with an advanced solid tumor such as melanoma, head and neck, liver or kidney cancer.

For this clone: An end of the junction differs from the germline gene, which may be a read error. This sequence joins TRBV27 and TRBJ1-4; 9 nucleotides agree with TRBD1. Per the germline V gene, CDR1 is MNHEY and CDR2 is SMNVEV (reference sequence). This CDR3 comprises 15 residues. This CDR3 is CTSSPGTGLNEKLFF. The CDR3, as DNA: TGTACCAGCTCTCCCGGGACAGGGCTTAATGAAAAACTGTTTTTT.

V usage is TRBV19 and J usage is TRBJ2-7; no definite D call. Germline V gene lookup returns CDR1 LNHDA and CDR2 SQIVND (reference sequence). This CDR3 spans 14 amino acids. V dropped 4 bases and J dropped 4 bases, with 14 bases sitting between them. The CDR3 nucleotides read TGTGCCAGTAGTACCTCGTTGAGTATTTACGAGCAGTACTTC. Protein: CASSTSLSIYEQYF. Complete variable domain (other parts from reference TRBV19 and TRBJ2-7): DGGITQSPKYLFRKEGQNVTLSCEQNLNHDAMYWYRQDPGQGLRLIYYSQIVNDFQKGDIAEGYSVSREKKESFPLTVTSAQKNPTAFYLCASSTSLSIYEQYFGPGTRLTVT.

J is TRBJ2-1 and V is TRBV6-1; weak D call: TRBD1 (5 bases). The CDR3 has 13 amino acids. Germline V CDR1 and CDR2: MNHNS, SASEGT. Between the trimmed V and J ends, which lost 2 bases and 5 bases, there was a span of 7 bases. CDR3 nucleotides: TGTGCCAGCAGTGAAAAGGACAACAATGAGCAGTTCTTC. Translation gives CASSEKDNNEQFF.

The chain couples TRBV6-5 to TRBJ1-3; no firm D call. V lost 5 bases and J lost 0, with 5 bases in between. Germline lookup yields CDR1 MNHEY and CDR2 SVGAGI. The CDR3 totals 13 residues. The DNA for the CDR3 is TGTGCCAGCAGTAAAAACTCTGGAAACACCATATATTTT. It yields the protein CASSKNSGNTIYF.

The J gene is TRBJ2-5, the V gene TRBV14, with D possibly TRBD2 on 6 matching bases. V lost 4 bases and J 0 bases, leaving 9 bases between the germline ends. In germline, CDR1 is SGHDN, CDR2 FVKESK. The CDR3 is 14 amino acids. CDR3 nucleotides: TGTGCCAGCAGCCCACGGGAGTACCAAGAGACCCAGTACTTC. Protein sequence: CASSPREYQETQYF.

V and J are TRBV11-2 and TRBJ2-5; no clear D. The length of the CDR3 is 13 residues. Trimming took off 4 bases at V and 10 bases at J, with 16 bases between the two ends. In germline, CDR1 is SGHAT, CDR2 FQNNGV. The CDR3 nucleotides read TGTGCCAGCAGCTCCGGATCCCTGGGTCACCAGTACTTC. It codes for CASSSGSLGHQYF.

The chain combines TRBV27 with TRBJ1-2, with D maybe TRBD1 (5 bases). V lost 0 bases, J lost 7 bases, and 9 bases lay in between. The germline gives CDR1 MNHEY, CDR2 SMNVEV (reference sequence). The CDR3 has 13 amino acids. This CDR3 is CASSLSRGSGYTF. CDR3 nucleotides: TGTGCCAGCAGTTTATCGAGGGGATCTGGCTACACCTTC.

This sequence joins TRBV6-5 and TRBJ1-2, with D uncertain. V lost 4 bases, J lost 14 bases, and 11 bases lay in between. Germline-derived CDR1 and CDR2 are MNHEY and SVGAGI. The CDR3 spans 10 residues. The CDR3 reads CASSSGAQTF. CDR3 sequence (DNA): TGTGCCAGCAGTTCCGGAGCGCAAACCTTC.

CDR3 region: CASTDLRGNTGELFF. The CDR3 DNA is TGTGCCAGCACAGACCTCCGGGGGAACACCGGGGAGCTGTTTTTT. This chain connects TRBV25-1 to TRBJ2-2; TRBD2 is a possible D gene (5 bases). There are 15 residues in the CDR3. Germline CDR1 and CDR2: MGHDK and SYGVNS. The germline V and J ends were trimmed by 7 bases and 1 base, with 13 bases remaining between them.

The chain uses TRBV4-2 and TRBJ1-2; D unresolved. In germline, CDR1 is LGHNA, CDR2 YNFKEQ. V lost 1 base, J lost 5 bases, and 8 bases lay in between. The CDR3 covers 13 residues. CDR3 region: CASSQVNLYGYTF. The CDR3 bases are TGTGCCAGCAGCCAAGTAAATCTGTATGGCTACACCTTC.

The chain joins TRBV28 to TRBJ2-5; D remains unclear. The CDR3 totals 15 residues. Trimming took 5 bases from V and 0 from J, leaving 13 bases between them. Germline V CDR1 and CDR2: MDHEN, SYDVKM. The CDR3 DNA sequence: TGTGCCAGCAGTGTACCTAGGAGTTACCAAGAGACCCAGTACTTC. Translation: CASSVPRSYQETQYF.

The rearrangement uses TRBV7-9 and TRBJ2-1, with D unresolved. V lost 1 base and J lost 0, with 19 bases in between. CDR3 size: 19 residues. Germline-derived CDR1 and CDR2 are SEHNR and FQNEAQ (reference sequence). The CDR3 region is CASSLGIGRAESSYNEQFF. CDR3 bases: TGTGCCAGCAGCTTAGGAATAGGGCGCGCAGAGAGCTCCTACAATGAGCAGTTCTTC.

CDR3 nucleotide sequence: TGTGCCAGCAGTGAAGCGCTTCATCGTCCCTCCACTACCTACGAGCAGTACTTC. Protein product: CASSEALHRPSTTYEQYF. The J gene is TRBJ2-7, the V gene TRBV2; D gene ambiguous. This CDR3 has 18 residues. The germline CDR1 and CDR2 sequences are SNHLY and FYNNEI. Deletions cut 0 bases from V and 2 bases from J, with 20 bases between.

The rearrangement links TRBV7-8 to TRBJ1-1; D not certain. The CDR3 consists of 14 residues. Germline V lookup: CDR1 SGHVS, CDR2 FQNEAQ. Trimming cost V 4 bases and J 3 bases, with 12 bases left between them. The CDR3 loop is CASSSPQADTEAFF. The DNA of the CDR3 is TGTGCCAGCAGCTCTCCCCAGGCGGACACTGAAGCTTTCTTT.

This chain links TRBV14 with TRBJ2-6; 7 bases fit TRBD1. The CDR3 totals 15 residues. Germline CDR1 and CDR2: SGHDN and FVKESK. The trim removed 9 bases at V and 0 bases at J, leaving 5 bases unmatched. CDR3 loop: CASGQVPSGANVLTF. The CDR3 nucleotides are TGTGCCAGTGGACAGGTTCCCTCTGGGGCCAACGTCCTGACTTTC.

This chain links TRBV5-1 with TRBJ2-2; 8 nucleotides align to TRBD1. The CDR3 is made up of 14 amino acids. Germline values: CDR1 SGHRS, CDR2 YFSETQ. J lost 4 bases, V lost 4 bases, and 3 bases had no gene match. This CDR3 is CASSVGQGTGELFF. CDR3 in DNA: TGCGCCAGCAGCGTCGGACAGGGCACCGGGGAGCTGTTTTTT. The full variable domain, completed using reference TRBV5-1 and TRBJ2-2, is KAGVTQTPRYLIKTRGQQVTLSCSPISGHRSVSWYQQTPGQGLQFLFEYFSETQRNKGNFPGRFSGRQFSNSRSEMNVSTLELGDSALYLCASSVGQGTGELFFGEGSRLTVL.

The genes are TRBV28 and TRBJ2-6; D uncertain. This CDR3 has 15 amino acids. The germline V gene has CDR1 MDHEN and CDR2 SYDVKM. Trimming removed 3 bases at V and 0 bases at J, with 6 bases between. DNA of the CDR3: TGTGCCAGCAGTTTCCCGCACTCTGGGGCCAACGTCCTGACTTTC. Protein product: CASSFPHSGANVLTF. The entire variable domain, with the rest obtained from reference TRBV28 and TRBJ2-6, is as follows: DVKVTQSSRYLVKRTGEKVFLECVQDMDHENMFWYRQDPGLGLRLIYFSYDVKMKEKGDIPEGYSVSREKKERFSLILESASTNQTSMYLCASSFPHSGANVLTFGAGSRLTVL.

The chain joins TRBV19 to TRBJ2-1; 7 bases fit TRBD2. The CDR3 totals 11 residues. The V gene end was trimmed by 7 bases and the J gene end by 10 bases; junction bases not matched to a gene: 4. Germline CDR1 reads LNHDA; CDR2 reads SQIVND (reference sequence). CDR3 nucleotide sequence: TGTGCCAGTATGGCCGGGAGGGAGCAGTTCTTC. Amino acid sequence: CASMAGREQFF.

The chain employs TRBV30 and TRBJ2-1, with 9 bases matching TRBD2. The CDR3 has 14 residues. CDR1 GTSNPN and CDR2 SVGIG come from the germline V gene (reference sequence). J gave up 7 bases and V 1 base, and 5 bases lay outside the gene matches. The CDR3: CAWSGGSGSNEQFF. CDR3 DNA sequence: TGTGCCTGGAGTGGGGGTAGCGGGAGTAATGAGCAGTTCTTC.

Only one count was recorded for this clone. One end of the junction does not line up with germline, which may come from a read error. The CDR3 loop reads CSVEGGDTYEPYF. The CDR3 DNA is TGCAGCGTTGAGGGAGGAGACACCTACGAGCCGTACTTC. V usage is TRBV29-1 and J usage is TRBJ2-7; TRBD2 is a possible D gene (6 bases). Per the germline V gene, CDR1 is SQVTM and CDR2 is ANQGSEA. The CDR3 extends over 13 amino acids.

This clone appeared a few times. The gene calls are TRBV2 and TRBJ2-4; D may be TRBD2 (6 bases). From germline, CDR1 is SNHLY and CDR2 FYNNEI. This CDR3 is 14 amino acids long. With 9 bases removed from V and 0 bases from J, the gap between germline ends came to 12 bases. The CDR3 here is CARGRREAKNIQYF. In nucleotides, the CDR3 is TGTGCCAGGGGAAGGAGGGAAGCCAAAAACATTCAGTACTTC. Full variable domain (missing parts from reference TRBV2 and TRBJ2-4): EPEVTQTPSHQVTQMGQEVILRCVPISNHLYFYWYRQILGQKVEFLVSFYNNEISEKSEIFDDQFSVERPDGSNFTLKIRSTKLEDSAMYFCARGRREAKNIQYFGAGTRLSVL.

This sequence joins TRBV7-2 and TRBJ2-3; D gene unclear. Germline V CDR1 and CDR2: SGHTA, FQGNSA. The V end lost 1 base, the J end lost 6 bases, and 2 bases lay between the germline ends. The length of the CDR3 is 11 residues. The CDR3 reads CASSLVDTQYF. CDR3 nucleotides: TGTGCCAGCAGCTTAGTGGATACGCAGTATTTT.

The rearrangement joins TRBV2 to TRBJ2-7; 9 bases line up with TRBD2. The CDR3 extends over 14 amino acids. V dropped 7 bases and J dropped 5; count of bases not matched to a gene: 9. Germline CDR1 and CDR2: SNHLY and FYNNEI. CDR3 DNA: TGTGCCAGCAACGGCGCGGGAGGGCCCGACGAGCAGTACTTC. Protein product: CASNGAGGPDEQYF.

The chain's CDR3 is CASSLPREGSNQPQHF. CDR3 coding DNA: TGTGCCAGCAGCCTCCCGAGGGAGGGAAGCAATCAGCCCCAGCATTTT. This chain links TRBV2 with TRBJ1-5; D gene unclear. There are 16 residues in the CDR3. The V gene's germline CDR1 is SNHLY and CDR2 FYNNEI. V was trimmed by 6 bases and J by 1 base, leaving 16 bases between them.

The J gene is TRBJ1-1, the V gene TRBV7-9, with D unresolved. The CDR3 has 14 residues. Germline CDR1 reads SEHNR; CDR2 reads FQNEAQ (reference sequence). V lost 0 bases to trimming and J lost 4 bases, with 9 bases between them. This chain's CDR3 is CASSLAGSGTEAFF. The CDR3 DNA follows: TGTGCCAGCAGCTTAGCAGGTTCGGGCACTGAAGCTTTCTTT.

This clone was detected only a few times. J is TRBJ2-1 and V is TRBV5-5; 10 nucleotides line up with TRBD1. Germline-derived CDR1 and CDR2 are SGHKS and YYEKEE (reference sequence). V lost 0 bases and J lost 12; bases outside the gene matches: 9. This CDR3 has 15 residues. The CDR3 loop is CASSLGSGQGEVQFF. The CDR3, as DNA: TGTGCCAGCAGCTTGGGTAGCGGACAGGGGGAGGTGCAGTTCTTC.

The chain couples TRBV29-1 to TRBJ2-5; possible D gene TRBD1, 6 bases. Trimming took 3 bases from V and 1 from J, leaving 27 bases between them. Germline V gene sequence: CDR1 SQVTM, CDR2 ANQGSEA. The CDR3 totals 19 residues. This CDR3 reads CSVDSGASELRGSQETQYF. In DNA, the CDR3 is TGCAGCGTTGACTCCGGAGCTAGTGAGCTGAGGGGGTCCCAAGAGACCCAGTACTTC.

The chain employs TRBV9 and TRBJ2-5; possible D gene TRBD2, 6 bases. Germline lookup yields CDR1 SGDLS and CDR2 YYNGEE. The CDR3 is made up of 14 amino acids. V gave up 3 bases and J gave up 5 bases, with 14 bases separating them. The CDR3 protein is CASSGRDLGETQYF. In nucleotides, the CDR3 is TGTGCCAGCAGCGGACGGGACTTGGGGGAGACCCAGTACTTC.

This chain links TRBV5-1 with TRBJ1-3; D may be TRBD1 (6 bases). V lost 2 bases and J 0 bases, leaving 15 bases between the germline ends. Germline loops: CDR1 SGHRS, CDR2 YFSETQ. CDR3 length: 17 amino acids. The CDR3 loop reads CASSFTTGSNSGNTIYF. In nucleotides, the CDR3 is TGCGCCAGCAGCTTTACAACAGGGTCGAACTCTGGAAACACCATATATTTT.

This chain uses TRBV7-3 with TRBJ1-2; 7 nucleotides match TRBD1. The junction had 11 bases not matched to a gene; V was cut back by 4 bases and J by 0 bases. The CDR3 has 17 amino acids. Germline V lookup: CDR1 SGHTA, CDR2 FQGTGA. This chain's CDR3 is CASSSKPRDSANYGYTF. In nucleotides, the CDR3 is TGTGCCAGCAGCTCTAAGCCCCGGGACAGCGCTAACTATGGCTACACCTTC.

The genes are TRBV19 and TRBJ2-1, with 8 bases fitting TRBD2. Trimming cost V 6 bases and J 4 bases; bases outside gene matches: 8. Germline V CDR1 and CDR2: LNHDA, SQIVND (reference sequence). The CDR3 totals 15 residues. CDR3 residues: CASRRAGGSYNEQFF. For the CDR3, the DNA is TGTGCCAGTAGACGGGCGGGGGGCTCTTACAATGAGCAGTTCTTC.

The V gene is TRBV27, the J gene TRBJ1-1; 10 bases fit TRBD1. CDR3 length: 13 amino acids. J was trimmed by 6 bases and V by 10 bases; bases with no gene match: 8. The germline CDR1 and CDR2 sequences are MNHEY and SMNVEV (reference sequence). The chain's CDR3 is CATAPGTGAEAFF. As DNA, the CDR3 is TGTGCCACCGCCCCGGGGACAGGGGCTGAAGCTTTCTTT.